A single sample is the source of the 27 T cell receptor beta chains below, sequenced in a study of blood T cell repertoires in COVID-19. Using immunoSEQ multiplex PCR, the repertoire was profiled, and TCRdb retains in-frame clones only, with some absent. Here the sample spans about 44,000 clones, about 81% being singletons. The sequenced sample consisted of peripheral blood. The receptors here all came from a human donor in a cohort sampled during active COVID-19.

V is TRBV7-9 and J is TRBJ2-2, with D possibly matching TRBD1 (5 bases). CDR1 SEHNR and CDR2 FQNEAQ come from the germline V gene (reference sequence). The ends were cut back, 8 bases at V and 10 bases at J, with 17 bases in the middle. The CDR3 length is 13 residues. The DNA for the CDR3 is TGTGCCAGCTCAATGGTTGGGGCCGCGGAGCTGTTTTTT. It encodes CASSMVGAAELFF.

The CDR3: CASSPWLAGGTDTQYF. CDR3 nucleotides: TGTGCCAGCAGCCCTTGGCTAGCGGGGGGCACAGATACGCAGTATTTT. The chain carries TRBV7-9 and TRBJ2-3, with 10 nucleotides matching TRBD2. V shed 5 bases, J shed 1 base, and the junction held 6 bases outside the gene matches. The V gene's germline CDR1 is SEHNR and CDR2 FQNEAQ (reference sequence). This CDR3 region has 16 residues. The entire variable domain, with the rest obtained from reference TRBV7-9 and TRBJ2-3, is as follows: DTGVSQNPRHKITKRGQNVTFRCDPISEHNRLYWYRQTLGQGPEFLTYFQNEAQLEKSRLLSDRFSAERPKGSFSTLEIQRTEQGDSAMYLCASSPWLAGGTDTQYFGPGTRLTVL.

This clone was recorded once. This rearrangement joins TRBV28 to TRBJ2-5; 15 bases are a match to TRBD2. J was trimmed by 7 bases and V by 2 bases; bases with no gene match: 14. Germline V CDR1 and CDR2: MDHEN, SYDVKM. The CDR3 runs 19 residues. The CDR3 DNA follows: TGTGCCAGCAGTTTAGACCTCGTAGGGACTAGCGGGGGGCTTGTGACCCAGTACTTC. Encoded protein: CASSLDLVGTSGGLVTQYF.

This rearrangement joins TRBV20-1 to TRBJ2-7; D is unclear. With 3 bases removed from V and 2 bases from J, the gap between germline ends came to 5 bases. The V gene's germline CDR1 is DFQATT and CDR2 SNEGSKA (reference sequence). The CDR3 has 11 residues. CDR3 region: CSASRTYEQYV. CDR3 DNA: TGCAGTGCTAGCAGGACCTACGAGCAGTACGTC.

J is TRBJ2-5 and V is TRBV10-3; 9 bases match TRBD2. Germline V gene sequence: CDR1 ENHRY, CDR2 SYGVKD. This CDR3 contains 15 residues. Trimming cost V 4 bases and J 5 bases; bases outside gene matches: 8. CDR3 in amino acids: CAISGRGGSRETQYF. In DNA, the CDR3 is TGTGCCATCAGTGGGCGGGGGGGATCCCGGGAGACCCAGTACTTC.

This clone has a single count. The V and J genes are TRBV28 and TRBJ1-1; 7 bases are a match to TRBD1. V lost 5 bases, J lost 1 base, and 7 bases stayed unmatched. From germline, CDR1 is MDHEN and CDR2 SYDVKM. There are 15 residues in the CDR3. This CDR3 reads CASSPQGVENTEAFF. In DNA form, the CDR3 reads TGTGCCAGCAGTCCGCAGGGGGTGGAGAACACTGAAGCTTTCTTT. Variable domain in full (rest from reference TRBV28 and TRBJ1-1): DVKVTQSSRYLVKRTGEKVFLECVQDMDHENMFWYRQDPGLGLRLIYFSYDVKMKEKGDIPEGYSVSREKKERFSLILESASTNQTSMYLCASSPQGVENTEAFFGQGTRLTVV.

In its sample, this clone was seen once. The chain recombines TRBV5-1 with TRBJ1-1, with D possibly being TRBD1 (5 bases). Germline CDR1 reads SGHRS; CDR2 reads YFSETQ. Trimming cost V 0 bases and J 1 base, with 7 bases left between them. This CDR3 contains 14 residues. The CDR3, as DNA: TGCGCCAGCAGCTTGGAAAGGGGGAACACTGAAGCTTTCTTT. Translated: CASSLERGNTEAFF.

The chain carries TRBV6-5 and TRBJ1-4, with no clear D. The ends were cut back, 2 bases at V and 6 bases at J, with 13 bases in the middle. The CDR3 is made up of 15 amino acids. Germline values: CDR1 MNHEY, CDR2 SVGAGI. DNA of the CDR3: TGTGCCAGCAGTTACAGGAGAGCTGGGTATGAAAAACTGTTTTTT. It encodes CASSYRRAGYEKLFF.

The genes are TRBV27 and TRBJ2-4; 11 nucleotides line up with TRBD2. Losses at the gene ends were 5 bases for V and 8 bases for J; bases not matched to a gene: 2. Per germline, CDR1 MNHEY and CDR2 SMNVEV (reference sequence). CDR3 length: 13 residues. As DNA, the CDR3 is TGTGCCAGCAGTCGTAGCGGGGGGGACATTCAGTACTTC. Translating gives CASSRSGGDIQYF.

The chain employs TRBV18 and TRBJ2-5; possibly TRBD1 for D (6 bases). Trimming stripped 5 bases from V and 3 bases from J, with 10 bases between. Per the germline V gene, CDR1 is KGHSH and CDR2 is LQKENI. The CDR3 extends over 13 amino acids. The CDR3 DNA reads TGTGCCAGCTCAGCCAGACAGGAAGAGACCCAGTACTTC. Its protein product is CASSARQEETQYF.

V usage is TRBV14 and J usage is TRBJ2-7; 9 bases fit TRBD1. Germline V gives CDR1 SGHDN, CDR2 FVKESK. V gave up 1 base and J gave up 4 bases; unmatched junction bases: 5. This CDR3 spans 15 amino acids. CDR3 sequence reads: CASSQAGQGNYEQYV. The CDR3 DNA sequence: TGTGCCAGCAGCCAAGCAGGACAGGGGAATTACGAGCAGTACGTC.

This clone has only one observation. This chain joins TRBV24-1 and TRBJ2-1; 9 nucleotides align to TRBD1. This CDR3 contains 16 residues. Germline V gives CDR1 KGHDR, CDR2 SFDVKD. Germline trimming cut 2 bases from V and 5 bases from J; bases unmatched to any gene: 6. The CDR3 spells CATSDSGQGRDNEQFF. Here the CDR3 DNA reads TGTGCCACCAGTGATTCGGGACAGGGAAGGGACAATGAGCAGTTCTTC.

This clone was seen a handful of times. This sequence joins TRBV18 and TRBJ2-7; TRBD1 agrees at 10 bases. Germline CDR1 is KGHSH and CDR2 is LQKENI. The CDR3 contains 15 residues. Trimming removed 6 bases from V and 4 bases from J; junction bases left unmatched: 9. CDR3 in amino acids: CASSQPGQGLYEQYF. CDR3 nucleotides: TGTGCCAGCTCGCAACCGGGACAGGGGTTGTACGAGCAGTACTTC. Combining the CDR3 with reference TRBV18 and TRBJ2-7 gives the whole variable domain NAGVMQNPRHLVRRRGQEARLRCSPMKGHSHVYWYRQLPEEGLKFMVYLQKENIIDESGMPKERFSAEFPKEGPSILRIQQVVRGDSAAYFCASSQPGQGLYEQYFGPGTRLTVT.

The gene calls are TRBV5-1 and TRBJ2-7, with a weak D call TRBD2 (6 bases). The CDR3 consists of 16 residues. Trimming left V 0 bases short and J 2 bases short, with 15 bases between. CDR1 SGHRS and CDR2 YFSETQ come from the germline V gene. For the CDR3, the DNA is TGCGCCAGCAGCTTGGGTGGGGTCGGGGGAACCTACGAGCAGTACGTC. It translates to CASSLGGVGGTYEQYV.

The CDR3 sequence: CASSLAQSGYEQFF. The CDR3 DNA reads TGTGCCAGCAGCTTAGCGCAATCGGGTTATGAGCAGTTCTTC. The chain has TRBV7-6 and TRBJ2-1; D uncertain. Per germline, CDR1 SGHVS and CDR2 FNYEAQ. This CDR3 is 14 amino acids long. V gave up 0 bases and J gave up 8 bases, with 11 bases separating them.

Here the CDR3 DNA reads TGTGCCAGGGCAGGGGAGTCTCCGAGCTCCTACAATGAGCAGTTCTTC. Encoded protein: CARAGESPSSYNEQFF. The chain links TRBV2 to TRBJ2-1; tentatively, D is TRBD1 (6 bases). Trimming pared 9 bases from V and 0 bases from J, leaving 18 bases between. The germline CDR1 and CDR2 sequences are SNHLY and FYNNEI. The CDR3 sequence is 16 residues long.

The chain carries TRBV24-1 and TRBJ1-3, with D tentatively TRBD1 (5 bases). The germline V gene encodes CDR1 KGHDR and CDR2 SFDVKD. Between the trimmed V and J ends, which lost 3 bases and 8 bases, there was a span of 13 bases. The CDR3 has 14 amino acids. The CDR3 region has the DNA TGTGCCACCAGTGATCCCAGGTCGGGGGACACCATATATTTT. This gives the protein CATSDPRSGDTIYF.

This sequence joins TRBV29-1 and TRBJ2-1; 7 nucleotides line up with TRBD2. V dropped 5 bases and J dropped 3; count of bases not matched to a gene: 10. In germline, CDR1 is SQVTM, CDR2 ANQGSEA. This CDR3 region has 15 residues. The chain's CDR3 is CSVSKSGEFYNEQFF. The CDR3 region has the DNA TGCAGCGTTTCTAAAAGCGGGGAGTTCTACAATGAGCAGTTCTTC.

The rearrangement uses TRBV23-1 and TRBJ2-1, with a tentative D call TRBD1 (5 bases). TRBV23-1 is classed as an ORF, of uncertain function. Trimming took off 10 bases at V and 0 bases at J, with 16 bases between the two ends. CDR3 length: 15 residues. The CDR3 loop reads CAKTPTENSYNEQFF. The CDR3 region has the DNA TGCGCCAAAACTCCGACAGAAAACTCCTACAATGAGCAGTTCTTC.

As DNA, the CDR3 is TGTGCCAGCAGCGTAACGGGGGGCAGCACAGATACGCAGTATTTT. Amino acids: CASSVTGGSTDTQYF. The chain carries TRBV9 and TRBJ2-3, with D possibly being TRBD2 (7 bases). The CDR3 loop spans 15 amino acids. The V end was cut by 1 base, the J end by 0 bases, with 9 bases between. Germline V CDR1 and CDR2: SGDLS, YYNGEE.

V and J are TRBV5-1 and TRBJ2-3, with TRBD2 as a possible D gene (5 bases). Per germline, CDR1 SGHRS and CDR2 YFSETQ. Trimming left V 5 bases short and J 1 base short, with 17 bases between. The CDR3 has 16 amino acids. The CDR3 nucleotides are TGCGCCAGCAGTCATGAACGGGGTATTGGCACAGATACGCAGTATTTT. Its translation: CASSHERGIGTDTQYF.

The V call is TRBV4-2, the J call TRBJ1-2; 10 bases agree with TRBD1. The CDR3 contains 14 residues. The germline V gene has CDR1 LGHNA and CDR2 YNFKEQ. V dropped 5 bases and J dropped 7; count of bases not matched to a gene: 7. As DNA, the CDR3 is TGTGCCAGCAGCGACGGGACAGGGGCCTTTGGCTACACCTTC. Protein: CASSDGTGAFGYTF.

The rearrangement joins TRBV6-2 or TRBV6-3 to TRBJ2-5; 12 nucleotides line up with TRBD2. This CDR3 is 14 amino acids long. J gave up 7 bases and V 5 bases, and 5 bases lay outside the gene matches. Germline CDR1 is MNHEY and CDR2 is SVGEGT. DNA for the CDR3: TGTGCCAGCAGTCCATGGACTAGCGGGGTGACCCAGTACTTC. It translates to CASSPWTSGVTQYF.

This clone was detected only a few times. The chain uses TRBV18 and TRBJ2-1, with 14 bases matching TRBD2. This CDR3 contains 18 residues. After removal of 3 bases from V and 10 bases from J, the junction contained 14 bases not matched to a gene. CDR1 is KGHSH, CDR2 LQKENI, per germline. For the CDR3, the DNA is TGTGCCAGCTCACCGAGACTAGCGGGGGGGCTCGGCCGGAGAGAGCAGTTCTTC. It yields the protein CASSPRLAGGLGRREQFF.

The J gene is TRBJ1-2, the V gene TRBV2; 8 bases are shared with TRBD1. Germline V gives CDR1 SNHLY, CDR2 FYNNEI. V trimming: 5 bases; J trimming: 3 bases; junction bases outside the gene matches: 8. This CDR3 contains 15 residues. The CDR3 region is CASSKDRGQHYGYTF. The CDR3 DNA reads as TGTGCCAGCAGTAAAGACAGGGGACAGCACTATGGCTACACCTTC. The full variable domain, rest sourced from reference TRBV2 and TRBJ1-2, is EPEVTQTPSHQVTQMGQEVILRCVPISNHLYFYWYRQILGQKVEFLVSFYNNEISEKSEIFDDQFSVERPDGSNFTLKIRSTKLEDSAMYFCASSKDRGQHYGYTFGSGTRLTVV.

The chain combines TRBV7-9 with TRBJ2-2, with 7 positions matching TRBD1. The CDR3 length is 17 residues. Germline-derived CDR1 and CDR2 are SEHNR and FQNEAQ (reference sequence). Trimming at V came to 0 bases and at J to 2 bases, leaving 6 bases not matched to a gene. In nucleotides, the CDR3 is TGTGCCAGCAGCTTAGCAGGGACAGAGCTCAACACCGGGGAGCTGTTTTTT. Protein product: CASSLAGTELNTGELFF.

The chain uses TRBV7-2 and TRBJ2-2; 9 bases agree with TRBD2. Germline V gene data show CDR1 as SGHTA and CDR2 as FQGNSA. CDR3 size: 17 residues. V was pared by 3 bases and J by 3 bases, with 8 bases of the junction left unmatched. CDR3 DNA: TGTGCCAGCAGCTTTGATGCGGGGGGGTCAGACACCGGGGAGCTGTTTTTT. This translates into CASSFDAGGSDTGELFF.